One sample yielded the 15 T cell receptor beta chains listed below, sequenced in a study of blood T cell repertoires in COVID-19 (dated by TCRdb to the early 2020s). Library preparation was by the immunoSEQ multiplex PCR assay. Not all clones reach the TCRdb copy of this immuneACCESS table, which keeps in-frame sequences only. Checked studies attribute under half of the gap to unresolved V genes and leave the rest unexplained. A total of 80,000 to 90,000 clones appear in this sample, around 85% of them only once. 5.4% of the sample comes from the top ten. What was sequenced was peripheral blood. These receptors all stem from a man aged 60 to 69 with acute or convalescent COVID-19.

The V and J genes are TRBV2 and TRBJ2-5; TRBD2 aligns across 7 bases. With V trimmed by 8 bases and J by 5 bases, 8 bases remained unmatched. This CDR3 is 13 amino acids long. Germline CDR1 SNHLY, CDR2 FYNNEI. The CDR3 coding sequence is TGTGCCAGCGGGAGCGGGGTTCGGGAGACCCAGTACTTC. This codes for CASGSGVRETQYF.

The chain carries TRBV13 and TRBJ2-2; 8 positions agree with TRBD1. The CDR3 covers 16 residues. V was pared by 4 bases and J by 4 bases, with 8 bases of the junction left unmatched. The V gene's germline CDR1 is PRHDT and CDR2 FYEKMQ (reference sequence). CDR3 in DNA: TGTGCCAGCAGCTCCGACAGGGGCTCGGGCACCGGGGAGCTGTTTTTT. As protein: CASSSDRGSGTGELFF.

The J gene is TRBJ2-3, the V gene TRBV7-8, with D perhaps matching TRBD1 (6 bases). V was shortened by 5 bases and J by 2 bases, with 14 bases between the two germline ends. Germline CDR1 reads SGHVS; CDR2 reads FQNEAQ. This CDR3 has 15 amino acids. This chain's CDR3 is CASSPRDTNTDTQYF. The DNA for the CDR3 is TGTGCCAGCAGCCCCCGGGACACCAACACAGATACGCAGTATTTT.

The chain recombines TRBV11-2 with TRBJ1-2; no reliable D call. Germline values: CDR1 SGHAT, CDR2 FQNNGV. The CDR3 sequence is 13 residues long. The V end lost 3 bases, the J end lost 8 bases, and 13 bases lay between the germline ends. In nucleotides, the CDR3 is TGTGCCAGCAGCTTGAGGTTCGGGGAAGGCTACACCTTC. Amino acid sequence: CASSLRFGEGYTF.

The chain recombines TRBV13 with TRBJ2-2; D not certain. The V end was cut by 5 bases, the J end by 1 base, with 14 bases between. Germline CDR1 is PRHDT and CDR2 is FYEKMQ (reference sequence). The CDR3 has 16 amino acids. The CDR3 protein is CASSDDRRENTGELFF. The CDR3, as DNA: TGTGCCAGCAGCGACGACCGGAGAGAGAACACCGGGGAGCTGTTTTTT.

The rearrangement uses TRBV5-1 and TRBJ1-2; TRBD1 might be the D (6 bases). The CDR3 runs 16 residues. V was trimmed by 2 bases and J by 2 bases, leaving 16 bases between them. Germline V gene data show CDR1 as SGHRS and CDR2 as YFSETQ. CDR3 in amino acids: CASSLGGTPGNYGYTF. DNA for the CDR3: TGCGCCAGCAGCTTAGGTGGGACACCAGGAAACTATGGCTACACCTTC.

V and J are TRBV10-3 and TRBJ1-2, with D tentatively TRBD1 (5 bases). This CDR3 spans 14 amino acids. Germline lookup yields CDR1 ENHRY and CDR2 SYGVKD. With 3 bases removed from V and 4 bases from J, the gap between germline ends came to 12 bases. The chain's CDR3 is CAISDPGSSYGYTF. CDR3 nucleotide sequence: TGTGCCATCAGTGACCCAGGGTCAAGCTATGGCTACACCTTC.

The chain recombines TRBV7-8 with TRBJ2-1; D uncertain. This CDR3 is built from 16 residues. Germline CDR1 is SGHVS and CDR2 is FQNEAQ. Trimming removed 0 bases at V and 7 bases at J, with 16 bases between. The CDR3, as DNA: TGTGCCAGCAGCTTAGCGCCTCTAGGCGCGAAGAATGAGCAGTTCTTC. Encoded protein: CASSLAPLGAKNEQFF.

The V gene is TRBV6-5, the J gene TRBJ1-2, with D maybe TRBD1 (5 bases). The CDR3 is 15 residues long. V lost 7 bases and J 7 bases, leaving 22 bases between the germline ends. Germline CDR1 MNHEY, CDR2 SVGAGI. CDR3: CASNAPPRGLGGYTF. CDR3 sequence (DNA): TGTGCCAGCAATGCCCCACCGAGGGGACTCGGTGGCTACACCTTC.

This chain joins TRBV7-6 and TRBJ2-2; D possibly corresponds to TRBD2 (6 bases). The V gene's germline CDR1 is SGHVS and CDR2 FNYEAQ. The CDR3 is 13 amino acids. Trimming shortened V by 5 bases and J by 13 bases, and 17 bases separated the two germline ends. This CDR3 is CASSGETAGRLFF. The CDR3 DNA is TGTGCCAGCAGCGGAGAGACAGCGGGTCGGCTGTTTTTT.

This chain connects TRBV2 to TRBJ2-7; tentatively, D is TRBD1 (7 bases). This CDR3 is built from 15 residues. Looked up from germline, CDR1 is SNHLY and CDR2 is FYNNEI. The V gene lost 8 bases and the J gene lost 0 bases, with 17 bases spanning the gap. The CDR3: CASQMEGASSYEQYF. The CDR3 region has the DNA TGTGCCAGCCAAATGGAGGGGGCGAGCTCCTACGAGCAGTACTTC.

This chain joins TRBV6-5 and TRBJ1-1, with 9 bases matching TRBD1. The CDR3 has 15 residues. V was pared by 2 bases and J by 1 base, with 2 bases of the junction left unmatched. Germline loops: CDR1 MNHEY, CDR2 SVGAGI. CDR3 loop: CASSYQTGGNTEAFF. The DNA of the CDR3 is TGTGCCAGCAGTTACCAGACAGGGGGGAACACTGAAGCTTTCTTT.

The CDR3, as DNA: TGTGCCAGCAGCGCATGGGAGGGGGATTCACCCCTCCACTTT. Translation: CASSAWEGDSPLHF. The chain carries TRBV7-2 and TRBJ1-6; the D gene is possibly TRBD1 (6 bases). V gave up 5 bases and J gave up 8 bases, with 13 bases separating them. The V gene's germline CDR1 is SGHTA and CDR2 FQGNSA. The CDR3 runs to 14 residues.

The chain combines TRBV6-1 with TRBJ2-1; D possibly corresponds to TRBD2 (6 bases). This CDR3 is built from 14 residues. The ends were cut back, 0 bases at V and 12 bases at J, with 15 bases in the middle. The germline V gene encodes CDR1 MNHNS and CDR2 SASEGT. This CDR3 reads CASSEAAGRDGQFF. The CDR3 DNA reads TGTGCCAGCAGTGAAGCGGCAGGGCGGGATGGGCAGTTCTTC.

V usage is TRBV3-1 (or the pseudogene TRBV3-2) and J usage is TRBJ1-2, with D perhaps TRBD1 (5 bases). The V gene lost 2 bases and the J gene lost 4 bases, with 11 bases spanning the gap. Germline CDR1 is LGHDT and CDR2 is YNNKEL (reference sequence). The CDR3 sequence is 14 residues long. Here the CDR3 reads CASSQSGGGYGYTF. The CDR3 nucleotides are TGTGCCAGCAGCCAATCTGGGGGGGGCTATGGCTACACCTTC.